The clone carrying this TCR beta chain was picked up a small number of times. Its cognate antigen is unknown. The data stem from a study of T-cell reconstitution after alpha-beta-depleted transplantation in children. During its preparation, the TCRbeta library received unique molecular identifiers. TCRdb reanalysed the PCR reads using MiXCR and keeps one entry per CDR3 protein. The sample contains over 15,000 distinct CDR3 sequences, around an eighth of which appear only once. Germline values: CDR1 MNHEY, CDR2 SMNVEV (reference sequence). The CDR3 runs 12 residues. The V end was cut by 6 bases, the J end by 4 bases, with 6 bases between. Notes on the study in general: About two months after transplant, alpha-beta T cells reportedly came from several hundred expanded graft clones. Surviving recipient T cells and thymic progenitors accounted for the high day-60 TCRbeta diversity observed in some patients.

The origin of this receptor is a boy younger than two who had a stem cell transplant for Wiskott-Aldrich syndrome, so the T cells may come from the graft donor. The chain has TRBV27 and TRBJ2-2; D remains ambiguous. The sequenced sample was PBMCs, mostly from graft donor cells, obtained 180 days after TCRalphabeta/CD19-depleted stem cell transplant. In DNA form, the CDR3 reads TGTGCCAGCAGAAAGACCACCGGGGAGCTGTTTTTT. It translates to CASRKTTGELFF.